These 5 T cell receptor beta chains originate from one sample sequenced in a study of blood T cell repertoires in COVID-19 (dated by TCRdb to between 2020 and 2021). The library was generated by the immunoSEQ multiplex PCR assay. TCRdb re-hosts the immuneACCESS table, in-frame sequences only. Its copies lack some clones; in the studies checked, an unresolved V gene accounts for under half of them, and the cause for the rest is not known. The sample includes some 73,000 clones, with 80% to 85% observed a single time. The top ten clones comprise around 27% of the sample. Sample: peripheral blood. These receptors were obtained from a human donor in a cohort sampled during active COVID-19.

The CDR3 DNA follows: TGCAGCGTTGACCGAAACAGGGGCTTCATAGAGACCCAGTACTTC. As protein: CSVDRNRGFIETQYF. The rearrangement links TRBV29-1 to TRBJ2-5; 7 bases fit TRBD1. Trimming removed 3 bases from V and 4 bases from J; junction bases left unmatched: 11. Germline V gene lookup returns CDR1 SQVTM and CDR2 ANQGSEA. The CDR3 is 15 residues long.

The table lists this clone with a count of one. The chain carries TRBV4-3 and TRBJ1-1, with D hard to call. Germline V lookup: CDR1 LGHNA, CDR2 YSLEER. The V gene lost 3 bases and the J gene lost 1 base, with 6 bases spanning the gap. There are 13 residues in the CDR3. The CDR3 here is CASSQEQNTEAFF. DNA of the CDR3: TGCGCCAGCAGCCAGGAGCAGAACACTGAAGCTTTCTTT.

This chain connects TRBV9 to TRBJ2-7, with TRBD1 matching over 7 bases. The V and J ends lost 5 bases and 0 bases, in that order; junction bases with no gene match: 2. CDR3 length: 13 residues. Germline V gives CDR1 SGDLS, CDR2 YYNGEE. The CDR3 loop is CASSKGASYEQYF. In DNA form, the CDR3 reads TGTGCCAGCAGTAAGGGGGCCTCCTACGAGCAGTACTTC.

The chain combines TRBV7-6 with TRBJ2-7; the match to TRBD1 covers 8 bases. The germline CDR1 and CDR2 sequences are SGHVS and FNYEAQ. The CDR3 length is 13 residues. Trimming took 4 bases from V and 6 from J; bases not matched to a gene: 5. The chain's CDR3 is CASSSTGVGEQYF. The CDR3 DNA reads as TGTGCCAGCAGCTCGACAGGGGTCGGCGAGCAGTACTTC.

J is TRBJ1-1 and V is TRBV7-2, with a tentative D call TRBD1 (5 bases). The germline V gene has CDR1 SGHTA and CDR2 FQGNSA. Trimming removed 5 bases from V and 2 bases from J, with 12 bases in between. This CDR3 spans 14 amino acids. CDR3 coding DNA: TGTGCCAGCAGCCGCGGGGGAATTAACACTGAAGCTTTCTTT. Protein sequence: CASSRGGINTEAFF.